These 28 T cell receptor beta chains originate from one sample sequenced in a study of graft-versus-host responses after intestinal transplantation. These TCRs are of unknown antigen specificity. Here immunoSEQ multiplex PCR was the method, and the copy in TCRdb shows in-frame clones only, minus some. In the table there are roughly 120,000 clones, 90% of which are singletons. The sequences come from unstimulated CD4+ T cells sorted from spleen or lymph node cells, collected before intestinal transplant. Receptors originate from a human donor who received an intestinal transplant.

The chain links TRBV18 to TRBJ1-1; D possibly corresponds to TRBD1 (5 bases). The CDR3 runs to 17 residues. From germline, CDR1 is KGHSH and CDR2 LQKENI. V was trimmed by 1 base and J by 0 bases, leaving 15 bases between them. The CDR3 bases are TGTGCCAGCTCACCACTCGGCAGGGCCGCGATGAACACTGAAGCTTTCTTT. Its protein product is CASSPLGRAAMNTEAFF.

This clone appeared a single time. The chain has TRBV7-9 and TRBJ1-1; D gene ambiguous. Germline V gene data show CDR1 as SEHNR and CDR2 as FQNEAQ (reference sequence). The CDR3 has 15 amino acids. V was pared by 3 bases and J by 2 bases, with 13 bases between. The CDR3 DNA sequence: TGTGCCAGCAGCTTTTCCGCGGGCGTTAACACTGAAGCTTTCTTT. This sequence encodes CASSFSAGVNTEAFF.

The chain is built from TRBV5-4 and TRBJ2-5; TRBD2 matches at 12 bases. J was trimmed by 5 bases and V by 7 bases; bases with no gene match: 9. This CDR3 is 15 amino acids long. In germline, CDR1 is SGHNT, CDR2 YYREEE (reference sequence). CDR3 in amino acids: CASGLTSGGRETQYF. The CDR3 nucleotides are TGTGCCAGCGGACTTACTAGCGGGGGGCGCGAGACCCAGTACTTC. The whole variable domain, remainder taken from reference TRBV5-4 and TRBJ2-5, is ETGVTQSPTHLIKTRGQQVTLRCSSQSGHNTVSWYQQALGQGPQFIFQYYREEENGRGNFPPRFSGLQFPNYSSELNVNALELDDSALYLCASGLTSGGRETQYFGPGTRLLVL.

The V gene is TRBV19, the J gene TRBJ2-1; TRBD2 aligns across 14 bases. The trim removed 5 bases at V and 7 bases at J, leaving 7 bases unmatched. Per the germline V gene, CDR1 is LNHDA and CDR2 is SQIVND (reference sequence). CDR3 length equals 16 residues. CDR3 protein: CASSLLGLAGGNEQFF. The DNA of the CDR3 is TGTGCCAGTAGTCTCCTCGGACTAGCGGGGGGTAATGAGCAGTTCTTC.

The V call is TRBV30, the J call TRBJ2-7, with 10 bases lining up with TRBD1. The CDR3 extends over 15 amino acids. The J segment lost 5 bases and the V segment lost 3 bases, leaving 10 bases of the junction unmatched. The germline CDR1 and CDR2 sequences are GTSNPN and SVGIG (reference sequence). CDR3 DNA sequence: TGTGCCTGGAGGAGTATGACAGGGGGCCCGAACGAGCAGTACTTC. It translates to CAWRSMTGGPNEQYF.

The chain has TRBV29-1 and TRBJ1-1; a possible D gene is TRBD1 (5 bases). Trimming took 1 base from V and 1 from J, leaving 13 bases between them. The CDR3 covers 15 residues. Germline V gene lookup returns CDR1 SQVTM and CDR2 ANQGSEA. The CDR3 spells CSVEGEDTTNTEAFF. The DNA for the CDR3 is TGCAGCGTTGAAGGGGAGGACACCACGAACACTGAAGCTTTCTTT.

The J gene is TRBJ2-7, the V gene TRBV18, with a weak D call TRBD2 (7 bases). The CDR3 runs 16 residues. CDR1 is KGHSH, CDR2 LQKENI, per germline. The V and J ends lost 0 bases and 0 bases respectively, with 12 bases between them. The CDR3 sequence is CASSPPGGLLSYEQYF. The CDR3 DNA is TGTGCCAGCTCACCACCGGGGGGGCTCCTCTCCTACGAGCAGTACTTC.

V gene TRBV30 combines with J gene TRBJ1-2; weak D call: TRBD1 (5 bases). The germline V and J ends were trimmed by 8 bases and 3 bases, with 16 bases remaining between them. Germline V gene sequence: CDR1 GTSNPN, CDR2 SVGIG (reference sequence). The CDR3 loop spans 13 amino acids. The CDR3: CAGTWTGDYGYTF. CDR3 DNA sequence: TGTGCCGGGACTTGGACCGGGGACTATGGCTACACCTTC.

The chain is built from TRBV28 and TRBJ2-1; 9 nucleotides align to TRBD2. Germline V gene lookup returns CDR1 MDHEN and CDR2 SYDVKM. The ends lost 2 bases at V and 0 bases at J; junction bases unmatched: 11. The CDR3 is 19 amino acids. CDR3 residues: CASSLDLAGSPSSYNEQFF. The CDR3, as DNA: TGTGCCAGCAGTTTAGATCTAGCGGGGTCCCCAAGCTCCTACAATGAGCAGTTCTTC.

The chain is built from TRBV7-6 and TRBJ2-3; D not certain. The V gene's germline CDR1 is SGHVS and CDR2 FNYEAQ. The CDR3 runs 16 residues. Trimming shortened V by 0 bases and J by 0 bases, and 10 bases separated the two germline ends. This CDR3 is CASSLALVASTDTQYF. The CDR3 DNA reads as TGTGCCAGCAGCTTAGCCCTAGTGGCGAGCACAGATACGCAGTATTTT.

The rearrangement uses TRBV28 and TRBJ2-5; 14 bases are shared with TRBD2. Matching the DNA end better, TRBJ2-7 makes the J call doubtful. The CDR3 is made up of 16 amino acids. The germline V gene has CDR1 MDHEN and CDR2 SYDVKM. CDR3 sequence reads: CASSRGLAGGLYEQYF. Written as DNA, the CDR3 is TGTGCCAGCAGCCGAGGACTAGCGGGAGGCCTTTACGAGCAGTACTTC.

The chain employs TRBV7-9 and TRBJ1-5; 11 positions agree with TRBD1. CDR1 and CDR2 (germline): SEHNR, FQNEAQ (reference sequence). V trimming: 6 bases; J trimming: 6 bases; junction bases outside the gene matches: 7. The CDR3 totals 15 residues. The CDR3 DNA reads TGTGCCAGCAGTCAAGGACAGGGGGCTATTCAGCCCCAGCATTTT. This translates into CASSQGQGAIQPQHF.

V gene TRBV18 combines with J gene TRBJ1-1, with a possible D match to TRBD1 (6 bases). CDR3 size: 15 residues. V dropped 2 bases and J dropped 4 bases, with 14 bases sitting between them. Looked up from germline, CDR1 is KGHSH and CDR2 is LQKENI. The CDR3 spells CASSPFIDRFTEAFF. Here the CDR3 DNA reads TGTGCCAGCTCACCATTCATAGACAGGTTCACTGAAGCTTTCTTT.

V and J are TRBV5-6 and TRBJ2-2; 10 bases are shared with TRBD1. Germline V CDR1 and CDR2: SGHDT, YYEEEE. Losses at the gene ends were 5 bases for V and 1 base for J; bases not matched to a gene: 8. The CDR3 loop spans 17 amino acids. This chain's CDR3 is CASRLDRGPWNTGELFF. The CDR3 DNA follows: TGTGCCAGCAGACTTGACAGGGGGCCCTGGAACACCGGGGAGCTGTTTTTT.

The chain combines TRBV5-8 with TRBJ1-1, with D hard to call. The CDR3 runs to 15 residues. Germline V gives CDR1 SGHTS, CDR2 YDEGEE. Trimming shortened V by 0 bases and J by 0 bases, and 9 bases separated the two germline ends. The CDR3 nucleotides read TGTGCCAGCAGCTTGGACGGTCTGTTGAACACTGAAGCTTTCTTT. It codes for CASSLDGLLNTEAFF.

The chain combines TRBV5-4 with TRBJ2-2, with 11 nucleotides matching TRBD2. Germline lookup yields CDR1 SGHNT and CDR2 YYREEE (reference sequence). Trimming removed 3 bases from V and 5 bases from J; junction bases left unmatched: 6. CDR3 length: 16 amino acids. This chain's CDR3 is CASSSVAGGQTGELFF. The DNA for the CDR3 is TGTGCCAGCAGCTCAGTAGCGGGGGGGCAGACCGGGGAGCTGTTTTTT.

This clone was seen once. The chain recombines TRBV5-4 with TRBJ2-5, with 12 bases aligning to TRBD2. This CDR3 contains 15 residues. CDR1 is SGHNT, CDR2 YYREEE, per germline (reference sequence). The V gene end was trimmed by 2 bases and the J gene end by 5 bases; junction bases not matched to a gene: 4. As DNA, the CDR3 is TGTGCCAGCAGCTTAGGTCTAGCGGGGGGGGAGACCCAGTACTTC. This sequence encodes CASSLGLAGGETQYF.

J is TRBJ1-2 and V is TRBV5-1, with 10 bases lining up with TRBD1. V lost 8 bases, J lost 4 bases, and 5 bases stayed unmatched. The CDR3 is 13 residues long. Germline V gives CDR1 SGHRS, CDR2 YFSETQ. CDR3 amino acids: CASGTGDAYGYTF. In nucleotides, the CDR3 is TGCGCCAGTGGGACAGGGGATGCCTATGGCTACACCTTC. Filled out from reference TRBV5-1 and TRBJ1-2, the complete variable domain reads KAGVTQTPRYLIKTRGQQVTLSCSPISGHRSVSWYQQTPGQGLQFLFEYFSETQRNKGNFPGRFSGRQFSNSRSEMNVSTLELGDSALYLCASGTGDAYGYTFGSGTRLTVV.

The chain uses TRBV7-9 and TRBJ1-4; TRBD1 matches at 8 bases. Germline CDR1 SEHNR, CDR2 FQNEAQ (reference sequence). V trimming: 5 bases; J trimming: 8 bases; junction bases outside the gene matches: 10. This CDR3 comprises 15 residues. CDR3 sequence: CASSPRDRPREKLFF. In DNA form, the CDR3 reads TGTGCCAGCAGCCCCCGGGACAGGCCTCGGGAAAAACTGTTTTTT. The full variable domain, completed using reference TRBV7-9 and TRBJ1-4, is DTGVSQNPRHKITKRGQNVTFRCDPISEHNRLYWYRQTLGQGPEFLTYFQNEAQLEKSRLLSDRFSAERPKGSFSTLEIQRTEQGDSAMYLCASSPRDRPREKLFFGSGTQLSVL.

This clone was observed a handful of times. The chain combines TRBV27 with TRBJ1-4; D is ambiguous. This CDR3 spans 14 amino acids. Germline V gives CDR1 MNHEY, CDR2 SMNVEV (reference sequence). Deletions cut 6 bases from V and 2 bases from J, with 10 bases between. The CDR3 bases are TGTGCCAGCAGACAAGGGAGGACTAATGAAAAACTGTTTTTT. This codes for CASRQGRTNEKLFF. Full variable domain (missing parts from reference TRBV27 and TRBJ1-4): EAQVTQNPRYLITVTGKKLTVTCSQNMNHEYMSWYRQDPGLGLRQIYYSMNVEVTDKGDVPEGYKVSRKEKRNFPLILESPSPNQTSLYFCASRQGRTNEKLFFGSGTQLSVL.

V and J are TRBV18 and TRBJ1-2, with a tentative D call TRBD1 (6 bases). Trimming stripped 2 bases from V and 5 bases from J, with 9 bases between. The germline V gene encodes CDR1 KGHSH and CDR2 LQKENI. The CDR3 covers 13 residues. The CDR3 loop is CASSPLDSYGYTF. In DNA form, the CDR3 reads TGTGCCAGCTCACCATTGGACAGTTATGGCTACACCTTC.

DNA of the CDR3: TGTGCCAGCAGACACAGGGGGCTAAGTGCCGGGGAGCTGTTTTTT. Translation: CASRHRGLSAGELFF. The V call is TRBV6-6, the J call TRBJ2-2; 9 positions agree with TRBD1. J lost 6 bases, V lost 6 bases, and 8 bases had no gene match. Germline V gene sequence: CDR1 MNHNY, CDR2 SVGAGI (reference sequence). This CDR3 is built from 15 residues.

The rearrangement links TRBV5-1 to TRBJ2-4; D may be TRBD1 (6 bases). V was shortened by 0 bases and J by 4 bases, with 17 bases between the two germline ends. There are 17 residues in the CDR3. CDR1 and CDR2 (germline): SGHRS, YFSETQ. The CDR3 sequence: CASSLVATGTQKNIQYF. Here the CDR3 DNA reads TGCGCCAGCAGCTTGGTAGCAACCGGGACACAGAAAAACATTCAGTACTTC.

This chain connects TRBV7-3 to TRBJ1-1, with 8 bases lining up with TRBD1. The junction had 3 bases not matched to a gene; V was cut back by 5 bases and J by 1 base. Looked up from germline, CDR1 is SGHTA and CDR2 is FQGTGA. The CDR3 length is 14 residues. The DNA of the CDR3 is TGTGCCAGCAGCGGACAGGGTGGGAACACTGAAGCTTTCTTT. Its protein product is CASSGQGGNTEAFF.

This clone has only one observation. This chain uses TRBV2 with TRBJ2-2; 7 bases fit TRBD1. V shed 6 bases and J 1 base; nucleotides not matched to a gene: 2. Germline CDR1 is SNHLY and CDR2 is FYNNEI. This CDR3 is built from 14 residues. CDR3 DNA sequence: TGTGCCAGCAGGGACAGGTGGAACACCGGGGAGCTGTTTTTT. Translation gives CASRDRWNTGELFF.

The V gene is TRBV4-1, the J gene TRBJ2-6; TRBD2 is a possible D gene (6 bases). Per germline, CDR1 MGHRA and CDR2 YSYEKL. Trimming removed 1 base at V and 1 base at J, with 11 bases between. The CDR3 is made up of 17 amino acids. CDR3 region: CASSQALGGSGANVLTF. CDR3 bases: TGCGCCAGCAGCCAAGCTCTGGGGGGTTCTGGGGCCAACGTCCTGACTTTC.

There are a few counts of this clone. The J gene is TRBJ1-3, the V gene TRBV6-5, with D uncertain. This CDR3 spans 13 amino acids. From germline, CDR1 is MNHEY and CDR2 SVGAGI. Trimming took 5 bases from V and 2 from J, leaving 7 bases between them. The CDR3 sequence: CASSPPAGNTIYF. The DNA for the CDR3 is TGTGCCAGCAGTCCCCCCGCTGGAAACACCATATATTTT.

The rearrangement links TRBV5-1 to TRBJ1-1, with D maybe TRBD1 (5 bases). The length of the CDR3 is 16 residues. Per the germline V gene, CDR1 is SGHRS and CDR2 is YFSETQ. The germline V and J ends were trimmed by 0 bases and 1 base, with 13 bases remaining between them. The CDR3 is CASSLAGGAGNTEAFF. The CDR3 region has the DNA TGCGCCAGCAGCTTGGCCGGCGGGGCGGGGAACACTGAAGCTTTCTTT.